The 27 T cell receptor beta chains below were found in one sample sequenced in a study of T cells in Graves' hyperthyroidism and ophthalmopathy. The investigators amplified TCR beta CDR3 regions from RNA transcripts. First-round RT-PCR targeting the TCR CDR3 was performed with the HTBI primer set. MiXCR, applied by TCRdb to the multiplex PCR reads, yields one record per CDR3 protein. The sample has 500,000 to 650,000 distinct CDR3 sequences; about 14% are singletons. Sequencing was performed on blood. These receptors originate from a woman aged 50 to 60 with Graves' ophthalmopathy.

This clonotype was seen at least ten times. V usage is TRBV7-2 and J usage is TRBJ2-6; weak D call: TRBD1 (6 bases). Germline V gene lookup returns CDR1 SGHTA and CDR2 FQGNSA. The V gene lost 6 bases and the J gene lost 2 bases, with 11 bases spanning the gap. The CDR3 runs to 15 residues. The CDR3 DNA reads as TGTGCCAGCAGTTATCAGGGGACTGGGGCCAACGTCCTGACTTTC. Translation: CASSYQGTGANVLTF. Drawing the rest from reference TRBV7-2 and TRBJ2-6, the complete variable domain is GAGVSQSPSNKVTEKGKDVELRCDPISGHTALYWYRQSLGQGLEFLIYFQGNSAPDKSGLPSDRFSAERTGGSVSTLTIQRTQQEDSAVYLCASSYQGTGANVLTFGAGSRLTVL.

This clonotype occurred many times. The chain recombines TRBV20-1 with TRBJ2-1, with D possibly being TRBD1 (5 bases). Germline V gene lookup returns CDR1 DFQATT and CDR2 SNEGSKA (reference sequence). The CDR3 has 14 residues. V lost 0 bases and J 6 bases, leaving 12 bases between the germline ends. CDR3 nucleotides: TGCAGTGCTAGAGATTCTTCCAGGGTCAATGAGCAGTTCTTC. Its protein product is CSARDSSRVNEQFF.

In its sample, this clonotype was seen many times. The gene calls are TRBV7-3 and TRBJ2-1; possibly TRBD2 for D (6 bases). The CDR3 is 18 residues long. The V and J ends lost 2 bases and 4 bases respectively, with 21 bases between them. Germline V lookup: CDR1 SGHTA, CDR2 FQGTGA. The CDR3 sequence: CASSLYSFPGVPYNEQFF. In nucleotides, the CDR3 is TGTGCCAGCAGCTTATATTCGTTCCCGGGAGTTCCGTACAATGAGCAGTTCTTC.

This clonotype has just a few counts. J is TRBJ2-3 and V is TRBV18, with 12 bases lining up with TRBD2. The germline V gene has CDR1 KGHSH and CDR2 LQKENI. The ends lost 3 bases at V and 2 bases at J; junction bases unmatched: 9. The CDR3 loop spans 18 amino acids. This CDR3 reads CASSPLAGGNLFTDTQYF. The DNA of the CDR3 is TGTGCCAGCTCACCGCTAGCGGGAGGGAATTTGTTCACAGATACGCAGTATTTT.

The gene calls are TRBV9 and TRBJ2-1, with 8 bases lining up with TRBD1. With V trimmed by 3 bases and J by 4 bases, 6 bases remained unmatched. The CDR3 loop spans 15 amino acids. CDR1 is SGDLS, CDR2 YYNGEE, per germline. For the CDR3, the DNA is TGTGCCAGCAGCGAGACAGGGGTGAGGTACAATGAGCAGTTCTTC. It codes for CASSETGVRYNEQFF.

In the case of this clonotype: The CDR3 ends on some other residue instead of the conserved phenylalanine or tryptophan, so this is likely a read error. The chain has TRBV7-2 and TRBJ2-7; 7 nucleotides line up with TRBD2. V lost 5 bases, J lost 2 bases, and 6 bases stayed unmatched. This CDR3 region has 14 residues. The germline V gene has CDR1 SGHTA and CDR2 FQGNSA. Written as DNA, the CDR3 is TGTGCCAGCAGCCAAACTAGCGACGCCTACGAGCAGTACCTC. Residues: CASSQTSDAYEQYL.

This clonotype was counted many times. The chain carries TRBV12-3 or TRBV12-4 and TRBJ2-1; 10 nucleotides match TRBD2. J gave up 7 bases and V 7 bases, and 10 bases lay outside the gene matches. The CDR3 is 15 amino acids. CDR3 DNA: TGTGCCAGCACGCCCCCGGGACTAGCGCAAAATGAGCAGTTCTTC. It encodes CASTPPGLAQNEQFF.

This clonotype was seen at least ten times. V and J are TRBV5-1 and TRBJ1-2; D unresolved. V dropped 4 bases and J dropped 0 bases, with 10 bases sitting between them. CDR1 SGHRS and CDR2 YFSETQ come from the germline V gene. The CDR3 loop spans 14 amino acids. The CDR3 loop is CASSPRGPNYGYTF. CDR3 nucleotide sequence: TGCGCCAGCAGCCCCCGAGGACCTAACTATGGCTACACCTTC. The whole variable domain, filled in from reference TRBV5-1 and TRBJ1-2, reads KAGVTQTPRYLIKTRGQQVTLSCSPISGHRSVSWYQQTPGQGLQFLFEYFSETQRNKGNFPGRFSGRQFSNSRSEMNVSTLELGDSALYLCASSPRGPNYGYTFGSGTRLTVV.

This clonotype has ten or more counts. The chain has TRBV7-9 and TRBJ2-4; 8 bases are shared with TRBD2. V dropped 4 bases and J dropped 5; count of bases not matched to a gene: 4. The CDR3 consists of 14 residues. Germline V gene sequence: CDR1 SEHNR, CDR2 FQNEAQ (reference sequence). The CDR3 DNA sequence: TGTGCCAGCAGCTCTGGACTAGCAGAAAACATTCAGTACTTC. Its protein product is CASSSGLAENIQYF. The variable domain in full, with the rest retrieved from reference TRBV7-9 and TRBJ2-4, is DTGVSQNPRHKITKRGQNVTFRCDPISEHNRLYWYRQTLGQGPEFLTYFQNEAQLEKSRLLSDRFSAERPKGSFSTLEIQRTEQGDSAMYLCASSSGLAENIQYFGAGTRLSVL.

Many counts were recorded for this clonotype. V gene TRBV7-9 combines with J gene TRBJ1-2; 9 nucleotides match TRBD1. CDR1 and CDR2 (germline): SEHNR, FQNEAQ (reference sequence). V lost 5 bases and J lost 0; bases outside the gene matches: 16. The CDR3 length is 19 residues. For the CDR3, the DNA is TGTGCCAGCAGCGATTCAACCGGGACAGGGCCTGCCGCTAACTATGGCTACACCTTC. It encodes CASSDSTGTGPAANYGYTF.

About this clonotype: A read error is possible here, since a much larger clone lies one base away. The rearrangement joins TRBV7-9 to TRBJ2-7; TRBD1 matches at 9 bases. The V gene's germline CDR1 is SEHNR and CDR2 FQNEAQ (reference sequence). This CDR3 is built from 15 residues. Trimming cost V 1 base and J 3 bases; bases outside gene matches: 4. The DNA for the CDR3 is TGTGCCAGCAGCTTAGGGACAGGGGTTGTCTACGAGCAGTACTTC. This gives the protein CASSLGTGVVYEQYF.

This clonotype came up a few times. This rearrangement joins TRBV19 to TRBJ2-7, with a tentative D call TRBD1 (6 bases). The V and J ends lost 2 bases and 3 bases respectively, with 14 bases between them. The germline CDR1 and CDR2 sequences are LNHDA and SQIVND (reference sequence). The CDR3 extends over 15 amino acids. In nucleotides, the CDR3 is TGTGCCAGTAGTATAATGGCAAGGGGGATCTACGAGCAGTACTTC. Its translation: CASSIMARGIYEQYF.

This clonotype was counted ten times or more. The chain combines TRBV20-1 with TRBJ2-3; no firm D call. V was trimmed by 0 bases and J by 3 bases, leaving 10 bases between them. CDR1 is DFQATT and CDR2 is SNEGSKA in the germline V gene (reference sequence). The CDR3 is 14 amino acids. CDR3 nucleotide sequence: TGCAGTGCTAGAGATGTAAGCACGACAGATACGCAGTATTTT. This translates into CSARDVSTTDTQYF.

This clonotype has ten or more counts. The chain uses TRBV7-2 and TRBJ1-4, with D perhaps matching TRBD1 (5 bases). CDR3 length equals 14 residues. V was cut by 5 bases and J by 8 bases, with 15 bases left in between. CDR1 is SGHTA, CDR2 FQGNSA, per germline. The CDR3 region has the DNA TGTGCCAGCAGCAACCCGGGGACTCCGGAAAAACTGTTTTTT. Translated: CASSNPGTPEKLFF.

This clonotype was observed at least ten times. The chain links TRBV28 to TRBJ2-1, with 8 nucleotides matching TRBD2. The CDR3 spans 16 residues. J lost 0 bases, V lost 6 bases, and 7 bases had no gene match. Germline V gene data show CDR1 as MDHEN and CDR2 as SYDVKM. The CDR3 sequence is CASREIAGSSYNEQFF. The DNA of the CDR3 is TGTGCCAGCAGGGAAATAGCGGGAAGCTCCTACAATGAGCAGTTCTTC.

Concerning this clonotype: At one of its ends the junction is not consistent with the germline gene, which may arise from a read error. The chain couples TRBV11-1 to TRBJ2-1, with D perhaps TRBD1 or TRBD2 (7 bases each). Germline lookup yields CDR1 SGHAT and CDR2 FQDESV (reference sequence). The CDR3 length is 14 residues. CDR3 nucleotide sequence: TGCGCCAGCAGCCAAGACGACAGGGACTATGAGCGGTTCTTC. Its protein product is CASSQDDRDYERFF.

The chain joins TRBV27 to TRBJ2-7, with D hard to call. CDR3 length: 12 amino acids. From germline, CDR1 is MNHEY and CDR2 SMNVEV (reference sequence). The V gene lost 4 bases and the J gene lost 5 bases, with 9 bases spanning the gap. The CDR3 nucleotides read TGTGCCAGCAGTTCTCTAGGACACGAGCAGTACTTC. It is translated as CASSSLGHEQYF.

This clonotype was observed many times. The chain uses TRBV7-3 and TRBJ2-1, with a possible D match to TRBD2 (6 bases). CDR3 length equals 15 residues. V shed 5 bases and J shed 0 bases, with 11 bases lying between them. Germline V gene data show CDR1 as SGHTA and CDR2 as FQGTGA. CDR3 sequence (DNA): TGTGCCAGCAGCCCGGGGGACTCCTCCTACAATGAGCAGTTCTTC. The encoded protein is CASSPGDSSYNEQFF.

This clonotype was counted at least ten times. The chain's CDR3 is CASARGLYTGELFF. In DNA, the CDR3 is TGTGCCAGCGCAAGGGGACTGTACACCGGGGAGCTGTTTTTT. The rearrangement links TRBV28 to TRBJ2-2; a possible D gene is TRBD2 (6 bases). CDR1 is MDHEN, CDR2 SYDVKM, per germline. Trimming took off 8 bases at V and 3 bases at J, with 13 bases between the two ends. This CDR3 is built from 14 residues. Complete variable domain (other parts from reference TRBV28 and TRBJ2-2): DVKVTQSSRYLVKRTGEKVFLECVQDMDHENMFWYRQDPGLGLRLIYFSYDVKMKEKGDIPEGYSVSREKKERFSLILESASTNQTSMYLCASARGLYTGELFFGEGSRLTVL.

This clonotype was observed at least ten times. The rearrangement links TRBV30 to TRBJ2-2, with TRBD2 matching over 7 bases. The CDR3 sequence is 14 residues long. The trim removed 0 bases at V and 4 bases at J, leaving 2 bases unmatched. Germline CDR1 is GTSNPN and CDR2 is SVGIG (reference sequence). CDR3 loop: CAWSVAGITGELFF. The DNA of the CDR3 is TGTGCCTGGAGTGTAGCGGGGATCACCGGGGAGCTGTTTTTT.

This clonotype was observed a few times. V gene TRBV20-1 combines with J gene TRBJ1-6; D unresolved. The length of the CDR3 is 15 residues. Germline CDR1 DFQATT, CDR2 SNEGSKA (reference sequence). The V and J ends lost 3 bases and 2 bases respectively, with 11 bases between them. The CDR3 protein is CSASPRQTYNSPLHF. CDR3 DNA sequence: TGCAGTGCTAGCCCTCGCCAAACCTATAATTCACCCCTCCACTTT.

This clonotype was observed at least ten times. The chain recombines TRBV7-2 with TRBJ2-1; TRBD1 aligns across 9 bases. Germline V lookup: CDR1 SGHTA, CDR2 FQGNSA. Losses at the gene ends were 3 bases for V and 7 bases for J; bases not matched to a gene: 7. This CDR3 has 15 residues. CDR3 amino acids: CASSLDRGVWNEQFF. In DNA form, the CDR3 reads TGTGCCAGCAGCTTGGACAGGGGTGTTTGGAATGAGCAGTTCTTC.

The chain uses TRBV7-3 and TRBJ2-1, with 8 bases identical to TRBD2. The V segment lost 5 bases and the J segment 6 bases; nucleotides outside the gene matches: 9. This CDR3 is built from 15 residues. CDR1 and CDR2 (germline): SGHTA, FQGTGA. In DNA, the CDR3 is TGTGCCAGCAGCAGGGGCAGCGGGAGAATCAATGAGCAGTTCTTC. It translates to CASSRGSGRINEQFF.

There are many counts of this clonotype. The chain employs TRBV20-1 and TRBJ1-2; D unresolved. The CDR3 is 14 amino acids. Germline V gene lookup returns CDR1 DFQATT and CDR2 SNEGSKA (reference sequence). The ends were cut back, 3 bases at V and 0 bases at J, with 11 bases in the middle. CDR3 amino acids: CSASEARANYGYTF. CDR3 sequence (DNA): TGCAGTGCTAGTGAGGCGCGCGCTAACTATGGCTACACCTTC.

Details on this clonotype: Germline is not matched at one junction end, which may reflect a read error. This chain uses TRBV5-6 with TRBJ2-7, with TRBD1 matching 9 bases. The CDR3 covers 15 residues. Per the germline V gene, CDR1 is SGHDT and CDR2 is YYEEEE. In DNA, the CDR3 is TGTTCCAGCAGCTTTGCCGGGACAGGGCTCTACGAGCAGTACTTC. Protein product: CSSSFAGTGLYEQYF.

Ten or more counts support this clonotype. This rearrangement joins TRBV5-1 to TRBJ2-7; D ambiguous. Deletions cut 1 base from V and 4 bases from J, with 15 bases between. Germline loops: CDR1 SGHRS, CDR2 YFSETQ. This CDR3 spans 15 amino acids. The CDR3 reads CASSLLVNTAYEQYF. DNA for the CDR3: TGCGCCAGCAGCTTGTTGGTAAATACAGCTTACGAGCAGTACTTC. Looking up the rest from reference TRBV5-1 and TRBJ2-7 gives the full variable domain: KAGVTQTPRYLIKTRGQQVTLSCSPISGHRSVSWYQQTPGQGLQFLFEYFSETQRNKGNFPGRFSGRQFSNSRSEMNVSTLELGDSALYLCASSLLVNTAYEQYFGPGTRLTVT.

Only a few counts were recorded for this clonotype. DNA of the CDR3: TGTGCCAGTGCTCGGCAGGGGCAGGTCGGGGAGCTGTTTTTT. Amino acids: CASARQGQVGELFF. The chain has TRBV19 and TRBJ2-2; D is possibly TRBD1 (6 bases). The length of the CDR3 is 14 residues. The germline V gene encodes CDR1 LNHDA and CDR2 SQIVND (reference sequence). Deletions cut 8 bases from V and 7 bases from J, with 17 bases between.